This T cell receptor (beta chain) emerged from a study of PD-1 blockade in classical Hodgkin lymphoma. Details on this clone: Its antigen is unknown.

Clones were read by immunoSEQ multiplex PCR, and TCRdb kept only the in-frame ones, dropping some. Counted here are tens of thousands of clones, roughly 94% occurring once; the ten biggest clones make up about 3.8%. V lost 8 bases to trimming and J lost 9 bases; unmatched junction nucleotides: 14. Germline loops: CDR1 SNHLY, CDR2 FYNNEI. The CDR3 has 15 residues. Described time point: newly diagnosed, previously untreated cHL patient sample. As a comparison, the study used PBMCs from newly diagnosed, untreated classical Hodgkin lymphoma. Findings and caveats of the study: TCR diversity at baseline was reported to be reduced in newly diagnosed patients relative to healthy donors.

The sequence was obtained from a human donor with classical Hodgkin lymphoma. V is TRBV2 and J is TRBJ2-1, with 9 bases that match TRBD1. Material: peripheral blood mononuclear cells (PBMCs). CDR3 protein: CASHEGDRGYSEQFF. The CDR3 nucleotides are TGTGCCAGCCACGAAGGAGACAGGGGGTATAGTGAGCAGTTCTTC.